One T cell receptor beta chain is described in this entry. Method: immunoSEQ multiplex PCR; TCRdb's copy keeps in-frame clones and lacks some. The sample lists 500,000 to 550,000 clones, 90% to 97% seen once, with around 0.066% in the top ten. The V segment lost 4 bases and the J segment 4 bases; nucleotides outside the gene matches: 11. Per the germline V gene, CDR1 is SGHTS and CDR2 is YDEGEE. There are 15 residues in the CDR3. The sample originates from a study of shared clonotypes between healthy human individuals. The origin of this receptor is a woman in her twenties or thirties in good health. This rearrangement joins TRBV5-8 to TRBJ2-7, with TRBD1 identical over 7 bases. Material: naive CD4+ T cells sorted from blood. As to subset: CD45RA+ positively selected. The CDR3 region is CASSPGTATIYEQYF. The CDR3 nucleotides read TGTGCCAGCAGCCCCGGGACAGCAACTATTTACGAGCAGTACTTC.